What follows are 14 T cell receptor beta chains derived from one specimen sequenced in a study of T-cell memory formation after mild COVID-19. TCRdb ran MiXCR on the 5' RACE reads and lists one entry per CDR3 protein. This table holds over 300,000 distinct CDR3 sequences, more than 20% found once. The sample comprised PBMCs or a T cell subset sorted from them (not recorded which). The receptors stem from a man aged 18 to 30 who had mild COVID-19 (a few samples of this study predate the infection). Cell type and time point are not known.

This clonotype has a handful of counts. V is TRBV12-3 or TRBV12-4 and J is TRBJ1-1; D ambiguous. The CDR3 runs 13 residues. V lost 6 bases to trimming and J lost 4 bases, with 12 bases between them. In nucleotides, the CDR3 is TGTGCCAGCAGAAGACTCCTGGGCACTGAAGCTTTCTTT. It is translated as CASRRLLGTEAFF.

The chain uses TRBV9 and TRBJ1-5, with D unclear. V was clipped by 5 bases and J by 7 bases, with 10 bases between them. Germline V gene lookup returns CDR1 SGDLS and CDR2 YYNGEE. The CDR3 is 12 residues long. CDR3 region: CASSGVLQPQHF. The CDR3 region has the DNA TGTGCCAGCAGTGGGGTTTTGCAGCCCCAGCATTTT.

This sequence joins TRBV9 and TRBJ2-5; TRBD2 matches at 7 bases. Germline-derived CDR1 and CDR2 are SGDLS and YYNGEE. The CDR3 has 15 amino acids. The ends lost 2 bases at V and 0 bases at J; junction bases unmatched: 4. This chain's CDR3 is CASSVGAGYQETQYF. In DNA, the CDR3 is TGTGCCAGCAGCGTGGGAGCGGGGTACCAAGAGACCCAGTACTTC.

This clonotype appeared a few times. The chain links TRBV4-3 to TRBJ2-2; D could derive from TRBD1 or TRBD2 (5 bases each). This CDR3 spans 15 amino acids. V was pared by 1 base and J by 4 bases, with 10 bases between. CDR1 LGHNA and CDR2 YSLEER come from the germline V gene. The CDR3 DNA sequence: TGCGCCAGCAGCCAAGCCTTTGGGGGCACCGGGGAGCTGTTTTTT. The encoded protein is CASSQAFGGTGELFF.

This clonotype was recorded a few times. The CDR3 loop is CRTGGNTEAFF. CDR3 sequence (DNA): TGCAGGACAGGGGGGAACACTGAAGCTTTCTTT. V and J are TRBV29-1 and TRBJ1-1, with TRBD1 identical over 9 bases. The CDR3 contains 11 residues. CDR1 SQVTM and CDR2 ANQGSEA come from the germline V gene.

Here the CDR3 reads CASSLQGVGQPQHF. The CDR3 nucleotides read TGTGCCAGCAGCTTACAGGGGGTTGGTCAGCCCCAGCATTTT. The rearrangement uses TRBV7-2 and TRBJ1-5; 7 positions match TRBD1. This CDR3 is built from 14 residues. Germline loops: CDR1 SGHTA, CDR2 FQGNSA. Trimming at V came to 2 bases and at J to 6 bases, leaving 4 bases not matched to a gene.

V usage is TRBV18 and J usage is TRBJ1-3; D is possibly TRBD1 (5 bases). The CDR3 covers 13 residues. Germline loops: CDR1 KGHSH, CDR2 LQKENI. CDR3 loop: CAARVTSGNTIYF. Written as DNA, the CDR3 is TGTGCGGCCAGGGTGACTTCCGGAAACACCATATATTTT.

This clonotype was seen a few times. The CDR3 coding sequence is TGTGCCAGCACCGCTTCAGGGGACCGCAATTCACCCCTCCACTTT. This gives the protein CASTASGDRNSPLHF. This rearrangement joins TRBV2 to TRBJ1-6; a possible D gene is TRBD1 (6 bases). Germline CDR1 SNHLY, CDR2 FYNNEI. This CDR3 comprises 15 residues. The V gene lost 7 bases and the J gene lost 7 bases, with 17 bases spanning the gap.

Only a few counts were recorded for this clonotype. The rearrangement joins TRBV29-1 to TRBJ1-4; no firm D call. The V gene's germline CDR1 is SQVTM and CDR2 ANQGSEA. The CDR3 is 12 residues long. Trimming removed 6 bases from V and 3 bases from J, with 8 bases in between. CDR3 residues: CSVGNPNEKLFF. The DNA of the CDR3 is TGCAGCGTCGGGAACCCTAATGAAAAACTGTTTTTT.

The V and J genes are TRBV20-1 and TRBJ2-7; D may be TRBD1 (6 bases). Germline V CDR1 and CDR2: DFQATT, SNEGSKA (reference sequence). The CDR3 covers 14 residues. V was clipped by 6 bases and J by 8 bases, with 23 bases between them. CDR3 sequence (DNA): TGCAGTGCCTCCTTCAACAGGGACCCACGCAAGCAGTACTTC. It specifies CSASFNRDPRKQYF.

The chain combines TRBV7-2 with TRBJ2-2; D call uncertain. This CDR3 has 12 amino acids. The germline gives CDR1 SGHTA, CDR2 FQGNSA. V shed 2 bases and J shed 6 bases, with 4 bases lying between them. CDR3 sequence (DNA): TGTGCCAGCAGCTTATTGGCCGGGGAGCTGTTTTTT. This sequence encodes CASSLLAGELFF.

The rearrangement links TRBV6-6 to TRBJ1-4; 7 bases match TRBD1. V shed 4 bases, J shed 13 bases, and the junction held 6 bases outside the gene matches. The germline V gene encodes CDR1 MNHNY and CDR2 SVGAGI (reference sequence). The CDR3 covers 12 residues. Here the CDR3 reads CASSFEGAILFF. DNA for the CDR3: TGTGCCAGCAGTTTCGAGGGGGCGATACTGTTTTTT.

The genes are TRBV5-1 and TRBJ2-5; possibly TRBD2 for D (6 bases). The germline V gene has CDR1 SGHRS and CDR2 YFSETQ. V shed 0 bases and J shed 4 bases, with 10 bases lying between them. The CDR3 totals 14 residues. CDR3 DNA: TGCGCCAGCAGCTTGGCCCACGGGGGAGAGACCCAGTACTTC. It yields the protein CASSLAHGGETQYF.

This clonotype appeared a few times. This rearrangement joins TRBV5-1 to TRBJ1-4, with D tentatively TRBD1 (5 bases). The CDR3 totals 15 residues. Germline V gives CDR1 SGHRS, CDR2 YFSETQ. Trimming took off 4 bases at V and 0 bases at J, with 10 bases between the two ends. For the CDR3, the DNA is TGCGCCAGCAGCCACAGGAGTGCAACTAATGAAAAACTGTTTTTT. Protein: CASSHRSATNEKLFF.